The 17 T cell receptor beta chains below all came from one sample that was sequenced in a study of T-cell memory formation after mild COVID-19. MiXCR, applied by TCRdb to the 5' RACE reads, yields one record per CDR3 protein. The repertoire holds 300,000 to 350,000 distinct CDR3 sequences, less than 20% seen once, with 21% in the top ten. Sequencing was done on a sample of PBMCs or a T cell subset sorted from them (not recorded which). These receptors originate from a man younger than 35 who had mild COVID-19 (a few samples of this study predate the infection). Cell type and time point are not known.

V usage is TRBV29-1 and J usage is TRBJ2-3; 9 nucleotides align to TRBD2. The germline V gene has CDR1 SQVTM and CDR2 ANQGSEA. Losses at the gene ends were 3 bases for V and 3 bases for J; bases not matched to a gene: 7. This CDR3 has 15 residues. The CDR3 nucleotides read TGCAGCGTTGACGACGGCGGGGGGGCGACAGATACGCAGTATTTT. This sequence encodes CSVDDGGGATDTQYF.

The CDR3 nucleotides are TGTGCCAGCAGCCCGAGGACAGGGGGCGAAAAACTGTTTTTT. Protein sequence: CASSPRTGGEKLFF. The chain uses TRBV6-1 and TRBJ1-4; 11 positions match TRBD1. Trimming cost V 6 bases and J 8 bases; bases outside gene matches: 5. The germline gives CDR1 MNHNS, CDR2 SASEGT. The CDR3 sequence is 14 residues long.

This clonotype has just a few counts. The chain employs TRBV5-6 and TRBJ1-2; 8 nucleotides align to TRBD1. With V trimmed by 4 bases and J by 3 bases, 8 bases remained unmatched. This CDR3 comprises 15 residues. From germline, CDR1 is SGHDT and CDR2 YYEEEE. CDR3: CASSGGPTGDYGYTF. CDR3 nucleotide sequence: TGTGCCAGCAGCGGGGGTCCGACAGGGGACTATGGCTACACCTTC. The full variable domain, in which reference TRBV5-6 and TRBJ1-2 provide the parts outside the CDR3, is DAGVTQSPTHLIKTRGQQVTLRCSPKSGHDTVSWYQQALGQGPQFIFQYYEEEERQRGNFPDRFSGHQFPNYSSELNVNALLLGDSALYLCASSGGPTGDYGYTFGSGTRLTVV.

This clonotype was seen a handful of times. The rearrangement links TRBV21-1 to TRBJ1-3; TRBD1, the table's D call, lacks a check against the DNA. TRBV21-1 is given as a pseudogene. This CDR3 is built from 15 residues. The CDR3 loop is CASSKDVLSGNTIYF. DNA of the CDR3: TGTGCCAGCAGCAAAGATGTCCTCTCTGGAAACACCATATATTTT.

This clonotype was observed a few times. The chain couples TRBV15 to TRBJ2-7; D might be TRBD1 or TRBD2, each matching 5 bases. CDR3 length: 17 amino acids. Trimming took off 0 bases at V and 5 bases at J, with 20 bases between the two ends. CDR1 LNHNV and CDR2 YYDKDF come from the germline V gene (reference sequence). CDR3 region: CATSRDRLQGPSHEQYV. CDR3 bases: TGTGCCACCAGCAGAGATCGTTTGCAGGGACCTTCCCACGAGCAGTACGTC.

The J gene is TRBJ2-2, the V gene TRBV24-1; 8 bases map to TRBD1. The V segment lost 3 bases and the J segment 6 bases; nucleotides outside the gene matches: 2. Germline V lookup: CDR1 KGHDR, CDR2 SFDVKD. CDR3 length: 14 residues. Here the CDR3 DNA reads TGTGCCACCAGTGATCCGGGACAGGCCGGGGAGCTGTTTTTT. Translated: CATSDPGQAGELFF.

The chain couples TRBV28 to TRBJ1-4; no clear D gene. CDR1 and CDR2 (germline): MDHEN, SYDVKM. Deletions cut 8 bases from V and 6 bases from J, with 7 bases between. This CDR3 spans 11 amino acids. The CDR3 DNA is TGTGCCAGCGGTATTTATGAAAAACTGTTTTTT. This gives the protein CASGIYEKLFF. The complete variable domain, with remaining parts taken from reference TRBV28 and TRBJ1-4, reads DVKVTQSSRYLVKRTGEKVFLECVQDMDHENMFWYRQDPGLGLRLIYFSYDVKMKEKGDIPEGYSVSREKKERFSLILESASTNQTSMYLCASGIYEKLFFGSGTQLSVL.

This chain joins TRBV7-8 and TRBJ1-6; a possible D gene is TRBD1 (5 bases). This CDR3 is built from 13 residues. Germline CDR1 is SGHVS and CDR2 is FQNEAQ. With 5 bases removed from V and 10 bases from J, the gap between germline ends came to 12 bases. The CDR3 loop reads CASSPGTVSPLHF. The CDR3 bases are TGTGCCAGCAGCCCCGGGACGGTCTCACCCCTCCACTTT.

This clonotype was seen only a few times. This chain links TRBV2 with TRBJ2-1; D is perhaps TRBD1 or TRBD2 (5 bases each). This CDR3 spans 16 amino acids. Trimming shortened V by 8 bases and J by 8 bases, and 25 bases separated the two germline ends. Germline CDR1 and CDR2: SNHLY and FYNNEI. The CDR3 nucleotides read TGTGCCAGCTCCCCCCATACTTCCGGGACCCCTTATGAGCAGTTCTTC. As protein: CASSPHTSGTPYEQFF.

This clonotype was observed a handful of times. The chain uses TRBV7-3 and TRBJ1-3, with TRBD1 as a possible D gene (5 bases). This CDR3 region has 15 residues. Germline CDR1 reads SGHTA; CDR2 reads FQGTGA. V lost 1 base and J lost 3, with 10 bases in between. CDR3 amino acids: CASSLNSGNGNTIYF. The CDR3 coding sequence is TGTGCCAGCAGCTTAAACTCAGGGAATGGAAACACCATATATTTT.

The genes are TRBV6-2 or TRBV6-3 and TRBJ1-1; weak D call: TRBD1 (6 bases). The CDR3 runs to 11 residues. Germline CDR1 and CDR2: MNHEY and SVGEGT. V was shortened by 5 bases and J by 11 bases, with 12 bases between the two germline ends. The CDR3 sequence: CASSQGGYAFF. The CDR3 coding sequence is TGTGCCAGCAGTCAAGGGGGGTACGCTTTCTTT.

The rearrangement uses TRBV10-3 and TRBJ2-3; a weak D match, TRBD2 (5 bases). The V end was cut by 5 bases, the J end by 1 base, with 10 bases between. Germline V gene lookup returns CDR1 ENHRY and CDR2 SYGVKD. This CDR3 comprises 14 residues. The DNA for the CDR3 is TGTGCCATCAGTCCGGGGATCCGCACAGATACGCAGTATTTT. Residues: CAISPGIRTDTQYF.

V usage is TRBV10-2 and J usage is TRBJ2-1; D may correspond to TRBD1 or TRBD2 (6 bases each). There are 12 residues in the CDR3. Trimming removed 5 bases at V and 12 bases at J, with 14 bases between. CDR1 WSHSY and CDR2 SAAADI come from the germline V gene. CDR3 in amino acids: CASSPGAGLQFF. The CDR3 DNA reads TGCGCCAGCAGTCCAGGGGCGGGATTGCAGTTCTTC.

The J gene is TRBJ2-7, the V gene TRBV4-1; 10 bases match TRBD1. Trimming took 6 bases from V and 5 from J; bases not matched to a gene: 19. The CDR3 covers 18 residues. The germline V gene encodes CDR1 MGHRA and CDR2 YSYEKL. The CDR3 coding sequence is TGCGCCAGCAGACCCTCCCCCGTGCCCCGGGACAGGGGTGACGAGCAGTACTTC. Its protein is CASRPSPVPRDRGDEQYF.

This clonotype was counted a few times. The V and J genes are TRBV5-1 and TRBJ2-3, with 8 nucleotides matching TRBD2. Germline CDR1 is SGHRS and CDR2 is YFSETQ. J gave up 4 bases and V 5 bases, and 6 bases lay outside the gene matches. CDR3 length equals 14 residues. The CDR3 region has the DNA TGCGCCAGCAGGAAAGCGGGGGAGGCAGATACGCAGTATTTT. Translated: CASRKAGEADTQYF.

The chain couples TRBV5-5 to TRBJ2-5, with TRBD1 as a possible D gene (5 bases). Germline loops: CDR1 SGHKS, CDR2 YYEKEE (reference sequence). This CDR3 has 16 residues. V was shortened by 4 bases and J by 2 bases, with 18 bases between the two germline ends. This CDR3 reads CASSTRTPETQETQYF. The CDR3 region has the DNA TGTGCCAGCAGCACGAGGACACCCGAGACACAAGAGACCCAGTACTTC.

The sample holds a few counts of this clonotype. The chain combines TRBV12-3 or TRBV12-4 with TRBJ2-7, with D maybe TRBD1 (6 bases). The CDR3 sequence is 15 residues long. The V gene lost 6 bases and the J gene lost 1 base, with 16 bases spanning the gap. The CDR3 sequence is CASSRDLRGSYEQYF. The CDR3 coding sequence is TGTGCCAGCAGCCGGGACCTCAGGGGATCCTACGAGCAGTACTTC.